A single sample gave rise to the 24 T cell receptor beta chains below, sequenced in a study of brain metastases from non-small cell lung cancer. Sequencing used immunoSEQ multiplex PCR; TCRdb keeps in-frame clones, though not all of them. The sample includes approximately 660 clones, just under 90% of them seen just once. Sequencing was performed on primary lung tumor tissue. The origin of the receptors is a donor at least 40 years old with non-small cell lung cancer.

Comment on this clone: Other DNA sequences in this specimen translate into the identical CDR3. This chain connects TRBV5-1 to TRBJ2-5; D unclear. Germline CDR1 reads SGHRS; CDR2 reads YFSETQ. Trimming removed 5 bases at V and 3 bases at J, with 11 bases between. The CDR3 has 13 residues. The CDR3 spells CASSKGGEETQYF. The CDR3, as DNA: TGCGCCAGCAGTAAGGGTGGTGAAGAGACCCAGTACTTC.

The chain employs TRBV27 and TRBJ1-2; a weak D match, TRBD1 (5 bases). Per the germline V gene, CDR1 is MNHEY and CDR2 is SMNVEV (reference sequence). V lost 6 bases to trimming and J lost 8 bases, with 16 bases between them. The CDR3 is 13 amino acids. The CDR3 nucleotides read TGTGCCAGCAGCCCTACCTCAGGGAACGGCTACACCTTC. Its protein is CASSPTSGNGYTF.

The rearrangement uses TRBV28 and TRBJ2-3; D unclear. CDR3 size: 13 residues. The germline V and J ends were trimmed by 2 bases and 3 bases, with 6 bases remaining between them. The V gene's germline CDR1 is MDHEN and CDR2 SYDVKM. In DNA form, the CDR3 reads TGTGCCAGCAGTTTAAGTGGAACAGATACGCAGTATTTT. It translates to CASSLSGTDTQYF.

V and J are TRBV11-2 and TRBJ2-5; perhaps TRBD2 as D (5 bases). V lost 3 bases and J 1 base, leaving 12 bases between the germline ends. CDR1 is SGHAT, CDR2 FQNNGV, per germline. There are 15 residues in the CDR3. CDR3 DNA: TGTGCCAGCAGCTTTTGGGCGAGGGTCCAAGAGACCCAGTACTTC. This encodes CASSFWARVQETQYF.

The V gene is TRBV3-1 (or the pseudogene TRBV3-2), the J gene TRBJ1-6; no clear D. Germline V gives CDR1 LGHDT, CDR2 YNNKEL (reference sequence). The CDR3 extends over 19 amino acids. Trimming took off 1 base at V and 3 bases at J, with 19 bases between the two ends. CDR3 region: CASSQVGKKAPVYNSPLHF. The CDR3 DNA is TGTGCCAGCAGCCAAGTGGGGAAGAAAGCGCCCGTCTATAATTCACCCCTCCACTTT.

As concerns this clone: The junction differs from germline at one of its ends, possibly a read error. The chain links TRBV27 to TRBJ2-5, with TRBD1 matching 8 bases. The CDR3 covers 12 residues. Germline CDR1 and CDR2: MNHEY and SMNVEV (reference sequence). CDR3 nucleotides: TGTGCCAGCAGTTTATCCCGGGACAGGTTGGACTTC. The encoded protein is CASSLSRDRLDF.

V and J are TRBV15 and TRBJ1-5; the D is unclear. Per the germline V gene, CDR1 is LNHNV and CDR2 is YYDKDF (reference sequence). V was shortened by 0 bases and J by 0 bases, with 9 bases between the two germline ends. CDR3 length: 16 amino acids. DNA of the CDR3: TGTGCCACCAGCAGAGATTGGGAAGTTAGCAATCAGCCCCAGCATTTT. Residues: CATSRDWEVSNQPQHF.

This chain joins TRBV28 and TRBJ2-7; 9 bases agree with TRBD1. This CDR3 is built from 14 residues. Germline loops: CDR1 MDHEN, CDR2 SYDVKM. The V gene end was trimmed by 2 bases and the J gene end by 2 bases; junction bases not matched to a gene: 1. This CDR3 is CASSLRQGAYEQYF. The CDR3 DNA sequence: TGTGCCAGCAGTTTAAGACAGGGGGCCTACGAGCAGTACTTC.

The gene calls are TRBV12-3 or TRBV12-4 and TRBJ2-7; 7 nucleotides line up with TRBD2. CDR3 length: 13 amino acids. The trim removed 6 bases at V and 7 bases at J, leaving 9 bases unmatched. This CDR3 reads CASSYGLAVEQYF. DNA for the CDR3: TGTGCCAGCAGCTACGGCCTAGCGGTGGAGCAGTACTTC.

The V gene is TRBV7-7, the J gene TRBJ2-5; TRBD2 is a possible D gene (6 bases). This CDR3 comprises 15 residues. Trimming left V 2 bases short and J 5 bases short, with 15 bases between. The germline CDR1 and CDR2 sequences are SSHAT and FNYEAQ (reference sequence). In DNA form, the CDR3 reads TGTGCCAGCAGCTTAAGCCAGGGTGGGAGGGAGACCCAGTACTTC. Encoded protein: CASSLSQGGRETQYF. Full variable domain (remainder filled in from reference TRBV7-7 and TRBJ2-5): GAGVSQSPRYKVTKRGQDVTLRCDPISSHATLYWYQQALGQGPEFLTYFNYEAQPDKSGLPSDRFSAERPEGSISTLTIQRTEQRDSAMYRCASSLSQGGRETQYFGPGTRLLVL.

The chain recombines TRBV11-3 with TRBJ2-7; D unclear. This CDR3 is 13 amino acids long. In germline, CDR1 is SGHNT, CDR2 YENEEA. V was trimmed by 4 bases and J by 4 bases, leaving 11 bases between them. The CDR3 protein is CASSSSSFYEQYF. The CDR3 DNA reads TGTGCCAGCAGCTCCTCGTCCTTTTACGAGCAGTACTTC. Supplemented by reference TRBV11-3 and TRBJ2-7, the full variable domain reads EAGVVQSPRYKIIEKKQPVAFWCNPISGHNTLYWYLQNLGQGPELLIRYENEEAVDDSQLPKDRFSAERLKGVDSTLKIQPAELGDSAVYLCASSSSSFYEQYFGPGTRLTVT.

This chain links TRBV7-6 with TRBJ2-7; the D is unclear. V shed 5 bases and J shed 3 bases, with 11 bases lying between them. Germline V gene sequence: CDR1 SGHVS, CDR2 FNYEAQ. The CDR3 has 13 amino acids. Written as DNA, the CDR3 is TGTGCCAGCAGCCCAGAACCAAACTACGAGCAGTACTTC. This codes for CASSPEPNYEQYF.

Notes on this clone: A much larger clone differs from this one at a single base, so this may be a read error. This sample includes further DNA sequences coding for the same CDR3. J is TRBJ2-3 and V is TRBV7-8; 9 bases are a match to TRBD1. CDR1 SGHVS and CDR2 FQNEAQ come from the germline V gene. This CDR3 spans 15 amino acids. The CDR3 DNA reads TGTGCTAGCAGCTTAGGGACAGGGCTCACAGATACGCAGTATTTT. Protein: CASSLGTGLTDTQYF.

This chain's CDR3 is CASRKRGTEQFF. CDR3 nucleotides: TGTGCCAGCAGGAAAAGGGGGACTGAGCAGTTCTTC. The chain recombines TRBV28 with TRBJ2-1; D may be TRBD1 (6 bases). Germline assignment: CDR1 MDHEN and CDR2 SYDVKM. The V and J ends lost 6 bases and 9 bases respectively, with 12 bases between them. CDR3 size: 12 residues.

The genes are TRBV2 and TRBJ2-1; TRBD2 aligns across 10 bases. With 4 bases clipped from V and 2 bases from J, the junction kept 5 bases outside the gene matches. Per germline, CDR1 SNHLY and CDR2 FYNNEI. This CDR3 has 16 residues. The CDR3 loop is CASSVGLAGAYNEQFF. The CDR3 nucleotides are TGTGCCAGCAGTGTAGGCCTAGCGGGAGCCTACAATGAGCAGTTCTTC.

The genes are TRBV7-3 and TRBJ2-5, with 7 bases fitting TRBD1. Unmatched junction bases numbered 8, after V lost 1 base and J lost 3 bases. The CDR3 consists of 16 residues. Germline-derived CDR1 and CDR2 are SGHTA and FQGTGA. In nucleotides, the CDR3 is TGTGCCAGCAGCTTAAGACCCAGGGGGACAGAAGAGACCCAGTACTTC. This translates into CASSLRPRGTEETQYF.

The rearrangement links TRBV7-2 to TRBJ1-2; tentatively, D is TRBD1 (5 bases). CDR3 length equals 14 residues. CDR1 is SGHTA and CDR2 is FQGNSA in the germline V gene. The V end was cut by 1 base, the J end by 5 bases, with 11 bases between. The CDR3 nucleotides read TGTGCCAGCAGCTTAGTGGGGACGGGTTATGGCTACACCTTC. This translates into CASSLVGTGYGYTF.

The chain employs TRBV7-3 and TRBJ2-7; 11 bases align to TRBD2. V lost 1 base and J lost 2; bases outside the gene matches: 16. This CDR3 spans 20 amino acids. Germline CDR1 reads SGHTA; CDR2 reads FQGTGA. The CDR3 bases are TGTGCCAGCAGCTTAAGCCCTGGGACTAGCGGAGCTTTTCCCACCTACGAGCAGTACTTC. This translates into CASSLSPGTSGAFPTYEQYF.

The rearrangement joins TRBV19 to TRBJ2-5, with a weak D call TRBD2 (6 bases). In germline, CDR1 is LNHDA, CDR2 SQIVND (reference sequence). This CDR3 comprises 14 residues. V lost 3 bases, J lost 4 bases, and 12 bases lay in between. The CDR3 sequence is CASSIGGTVETQYF. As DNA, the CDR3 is TGTGCCAGTAGTATTGGGGGGACTGTAGAGACCCAGTACTTC.

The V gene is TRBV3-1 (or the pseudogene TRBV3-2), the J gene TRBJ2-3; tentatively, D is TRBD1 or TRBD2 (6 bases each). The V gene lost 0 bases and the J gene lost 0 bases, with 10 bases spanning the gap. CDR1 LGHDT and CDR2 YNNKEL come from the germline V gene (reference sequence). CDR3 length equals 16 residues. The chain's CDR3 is CASSQEWGASTDTQYF. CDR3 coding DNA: TGTGCCAGCAGCCAAGAATGGGGGGCTAGCACAGATACGCAGTATTTT.

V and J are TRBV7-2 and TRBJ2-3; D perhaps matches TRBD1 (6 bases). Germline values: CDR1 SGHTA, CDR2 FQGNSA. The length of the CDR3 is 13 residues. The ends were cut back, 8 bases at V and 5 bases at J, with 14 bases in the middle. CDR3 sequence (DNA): TGTGCCAGCGAGTGGGGGCGAAGAGATACGCAGTATTTT. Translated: CASEWGRRDTQYF.

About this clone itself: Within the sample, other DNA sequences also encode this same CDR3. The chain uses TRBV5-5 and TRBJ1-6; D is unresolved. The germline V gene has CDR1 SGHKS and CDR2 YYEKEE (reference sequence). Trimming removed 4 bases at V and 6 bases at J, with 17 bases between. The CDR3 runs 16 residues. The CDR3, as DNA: TGTGCCAGCAGCATGAAGTTACAGATATTTAATTCACCCCTCCACTTT. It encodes CASSMKLQIFNSPLHF.

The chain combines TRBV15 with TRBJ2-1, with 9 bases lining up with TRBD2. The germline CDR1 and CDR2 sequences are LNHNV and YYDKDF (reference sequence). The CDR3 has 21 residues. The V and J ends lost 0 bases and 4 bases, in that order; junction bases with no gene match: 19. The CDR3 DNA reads TGTGCCACCAGCAGAGATTGGACTAGCGACTCTCTTGCCCGGTGGTACAATGAGCAGTTCTTC. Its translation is CATSRDWTSDSLARWYNEQFF.

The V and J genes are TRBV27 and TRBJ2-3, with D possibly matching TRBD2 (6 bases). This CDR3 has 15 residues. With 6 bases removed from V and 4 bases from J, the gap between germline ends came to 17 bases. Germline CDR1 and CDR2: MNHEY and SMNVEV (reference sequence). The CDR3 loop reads CASSRGASRADTQYF. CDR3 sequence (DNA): TGTGCCAGCAGCCGCGGGGCTAGCCGCGCAGATACGCAGTATTTT.